One and the same sample provided the 18 T cell receptor beta chains below, sequenced in a study of T cell responses to AZD1222 COVID-19 vaccine. TCRdb's copy holds only in-frame clones and misses some; the assay was immunoSEQ multiplex PCR. The profile covers 87,000 or so clones, with nearly 90% appearing a single time and over 7.5% taken by the ten largest. Material: peripheral blood, obtained on day 0 of AZD1222 vaccination. The origin of the receptors is an adult in good health.

The CDR3 DNA follows: TGTGCCAGCAGTGGCAAAGAGACCCAGTACTTC. Its translation: CASSGKETQYF. V usage is TRBV6-2 or TRBV6-3 and J usage is TRBJ2-5, with D unclear. CDR3 length: 11 residues. CDR1 MNHEY and CDR2 SVGEGT come from the germline V gene. Trimming stripped 5 bases from V and 3 bases from J, with 4 bases between.

The chain is built from TRBV7-2 and TRBJ2-7, with 7 positions matching TRBD1. The CDR3 is 13 residues long. Trimming at V came to 4 bases and at J to 3 bases, leaving 3 bases not matched to a gene. From germline, CDR1 is SGHTA and CDR2 FQGNSA. Here the CDR3 DNA reads TGTGCCAGCAGCTCAGGGGGATTCTACGAGCAGTACTTC. Encoded protein: CASSSGGFYEQYF.

The chain carries TRBV18 and TRBJ2-1; 8 nucleotides align to TRBD2. Looked up from germline, CDR1 is KGHSH and CDR2 is LQKENI. CDR3 length: 15 residues. V trimming: 8 bases; J trimming: 2 bases; junction bases outside the gene matches: 8. The DNA of the CDR3 is TGTGCCAGCGCACTTTCGGGGGGGCCCTACAATGAGCAGTTCTTC. It encodes CASALSGGPYNEQFF. Complete variable domain (other parts from reference TRBV18 and TRBJ2-1): NAGVMQNPRHLVRRRGQEARLRCSPMKGHSHVYWYRQLPEEGLKFMVYLQKENIIDESGMPKERFSAEFPKEGPSILRIQQVVRGDSAAYFCASALSGGPYNEQFFGPGTRLTVL.

V gene TRBV7-9 combines with J gene TRBJ2-3; TRBD2 aligns across 10 bases. Trimming cost V 5 bases and J 5 bases; bases outside gene matches: 16. CDR3 length equals 18 residues. From germline, CDR1 is SEHNR and CDR2 FQNEAQ (reference sequence). Here the CDR3 DNA reads TGTGCCAGCAGCACAAGAAGGGTCCTAGCGGGGGTAGGAGATACGCAGTATTTT. This sequence encodes CASSTRRVLAGVGDTQYF.

The rearrangement joins TRBV9 to TRBJ2-7; D is uncertain. CDR1 and CDR2 (germline): SGDLS, YYNGEE. This CDR3 region has 14 residues. Trimming pared 1 base from V and 2 bases from J, leaving 10 bases between. This CDR3 reads CASSVQEEAYEQYF. The CDR3, as DNA: TGTGCCAGCAGCGTACAGGAAGAAGCCTACGAGCAGTACTTC.

The chain employs TRBV7-8 and TRBJ2-7; 10 nucleotides match TRBD1. In germline, CDR1 is SGHVS, CDR2 FQNEAQ. The CDR3 has 16 residues. V lost 1 base to trimming and J lost 4 bases; unmatched junction nucleotides: 7. CDR3 in DNA: TGTGCCAGCAGCTTAGTGTCGACAGGGGGCCGTTACGAGCAGTACTTC. Translation gives CASSLVSTGGRYEQYF.

The chain couples TRBV11-1 to TRBJ1-1; 8 positions agree with TRBD1. V was clipped by 4 bases and J by 1 base; unmatched bases: 2. This CDR3 has 14 amino acids. Germline V gene lookup returns CDR1 SGHAT and CDR2 FQDESV (reference sequence). The CDR3 spells CASSSGQGNTEAFF. Written as DNA, the CDR3 is TGTGCCAGCAGCTCCGGACAGGGGAACACTGAAGCTTTCTTT.

This chain connects TRBV11-1 to TRBJ2-7, with TRBD1 matching 10 bases. This CDR3 has 14 amino acids. Germline V CDR1 and CDR2: SGHAT, FQDESV (reference sequence). The V segment lost 6 bases and the J segment 2 bases; nucleotides outside the gene matches: 4. The CDR3 protein is CASRWTGGPYEQYF. CDR3 coding DNA: TGTGCCAGCAGATGGACAGGGGGACCCTACGAGCAGTACTTC.

The V gene is TRBV23-1, the J gene TRBJ2-3, with 9 bases identical to TRBD2. TRBV23-1 is classed as an ORF, of uncertain function. The CDR3 extends over 16 amino acids. V lost 0 bases and J lost 3; bases outside the gene matches: 4. The CDR3 sequence: CASSQSLRGGTDTQYF. The CDR3 bases are TGCGCCAGCAGTCAATCGTTGCGGGGGGGTACAGATACGCAGTATTTT.

The rearrangement uses TRBV18 and TRBJ1-2; the D is unclear. The CDR3 covers 15 residues. Germline V gene sequence: CDR1 KGHSH, CDR2 LQKENI. V lost 3 bases and J 5 bases, leaving 16 bases between the germline ends. The CDR3 nucleotides read TGTGCCAGCTCACCGACCAACCGGGGAAGTTATGGCTACACCTTC. It is translated as CASSPTNRGSYGYTF.

The chain combines TRBV18 with TRBJ1-5, with D maybe TRBD1 (6 bases). The V gene's germline CDR1 is KGHSH and CDR2 LQKENI. The CDR3 has 14 amino acids. V was cut by 6 bases and J by 4 bases, with 13 bases left in between. DNA for the CDR3: TGTGCCAGCTCCCCCCAGACAGGAAATCAGCCCCAGCATTTT. Amino acids: CASSPQTGNQPQHF.

V is TRBV3-1 (or the pseudogene TRBV3-2) and J is TRBJ2-2; D unresolved. The CDR3 consists of 13 residues. Trimming removed 1 base from V and 6 bases from J, with 6 bases in between. Per germline, CDR1 LGHDT and CDR2 YNNKEL (reference sequence). DNA for the CDR3: TGTGCCAGCAGCCAAGCGGTCGCCGGGGAGCTGTTTTTT. The encoded protein is CASSQAVAGELFF.

The chain employs TRBV27 and TRBJ2-2; TRBD2 matches 8 bases. Per the germline V gene, CDR1 is MNHEY and CDR2 is SMNVEV (reference sequence). The CDR3 is 15 amino acids. With V trimmed by 6 bases and J by 4 bases, 7 bases remained unmatched. CDR3 bases: TGTGCCAGCAGGGCCGGGGGGGCGGGCACCGGGGAGCTGTTTTTT. Translation gives CASRAGGAGTGELFF.

V is TRBV4-1 and J is TRBJ2-2; weak D call: TRBD2 (7 bases). This CDR3 is built from 16 residues. Germline lookup yields CDR1 MGHRA and CDR2 YSYEKL. The V end was cut by 3 bases, the J end by 1 base, with 12 bases between. The CDR3 bases are TGCGCCAGCAGCCAGGGGGCGGGGGAGAACACCGGGGAGCTGTTTTTT. It yields the protein CASSQGAGENTGELFF.

The chain is built from TRBV18 and TRBJ1-1; no firm D call. The CDR3 spans 13 residues. V dropped 2 bases and J dropped 1 base, with 5 bases sitting between them. Germline CDR1 KGHSH, CDR2 LQKENI. The CDR3 here is CASSPIKNTEAFF. The CDR3 coding sequence is TGTGCCAGCTCACCAATCAAGAACACTGAAGCTTTCTTT.

The V call is TRBV29-1, the J call TRBJ2-5, with 8 bases identical to TRBD2. Germline V CDR1 and CDR2: SQVTM, ANQGSEA. The CDR3 totals 13 residues. V trimming: 2 bases; J trimming: 5 bases; junction bases outside the gene matches: 4. CDR3 DNA: TGCAGCGTTGAACGGACTAGCCGGGAGACCCAGTACTTC. Protein: CSVERTSRETQYF.

This chain uses TRBV3-1 (or the pseudogene TRBV3-2) with TRBJ1-1; a weak D match, TRBD1 (6 bases). V was cut by 3 bases and J by 5 bases, with 10 bases left in between. CDR3 length equals 13 residues. Germline loops: CDR1 LGHDT, CDR2 YNNKEL (reference sequence). CDR3 sequence (DNA): TGTGCCAGCAGCCAGATGACAGGTACTGAAGCTTTCTTT. This codes for CASSQMTGTEAFF.

The chain joins TRBV4-2 to TRBJ2-1, with 8 bases identical to TRBD2. The CDR3 extends over 17 amino acids. The junction had 14 bases not matched to a gene; V was cut back by 2 bases and J by 8 bases. The germline V gene encodes CDR1 LGHNA and CDR2 YNFKEQ. DNA of the CDR3: TGTGCCAGCAGCCAATATACTAGCGGAACCTTCAGGTATGAGCAGTTCTTC. This gives the protein CASSQYTSGTFRYEQFF.